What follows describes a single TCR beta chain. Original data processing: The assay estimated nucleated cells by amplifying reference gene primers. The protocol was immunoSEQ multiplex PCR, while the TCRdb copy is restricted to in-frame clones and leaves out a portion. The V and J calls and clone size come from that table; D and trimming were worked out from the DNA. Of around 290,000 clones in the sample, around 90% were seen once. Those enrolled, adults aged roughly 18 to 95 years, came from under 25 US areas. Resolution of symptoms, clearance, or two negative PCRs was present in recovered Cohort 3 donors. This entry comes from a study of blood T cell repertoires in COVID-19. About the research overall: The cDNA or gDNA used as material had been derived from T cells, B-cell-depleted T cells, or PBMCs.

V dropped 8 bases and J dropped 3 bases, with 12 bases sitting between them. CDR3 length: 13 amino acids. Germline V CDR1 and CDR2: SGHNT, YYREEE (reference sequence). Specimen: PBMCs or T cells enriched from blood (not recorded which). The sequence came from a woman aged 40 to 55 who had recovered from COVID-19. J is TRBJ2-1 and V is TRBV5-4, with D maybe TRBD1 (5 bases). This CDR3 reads CASRLDSYNEQFF. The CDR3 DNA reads TGTGCCAGTAGGTTAGACAGCTACAATGAGCAGTTCTTC.